One sample yielded the 15 T cell receptor beta chains listed below, sequenced in a study of response to subunit inactivated influenza vaccine. TCRdb ran MiXCR on the RT-PCR reads and lists one entry per CDR3 protein. The table lists 550,000 to 800,000 distinct CDR3 sequences, approximately 15% of them singletons. The source material was PBMCs from blood, sampled 14 to 15 days before vaccination. Receptor source: a man in his fifties who received an inactivated influenza vaccine.

A few counts support this clonotype. The gene calls are TRBV20-1 and TRBJ2-3; the match to TRBD2 covers 8 bases. Germline V gene data show CDR1 as DFQATT and CDR2 as SNEGSKA (reference sequence). The V segment lost 3 bases and the J segment 3 bases; nucleotides outside the gene matches: 11. The CDR3 consists of 16 residues. This chain's CDR3 is CSASPHIAGLTDTQYF. CDR3 nucleotides: TGCAGTGCTAGCCCTCATATAGCGGGGCTGACAGATACGCAGTATTTT.

The chain carries TRBV6-2 or TRBV6-3 and TRBJ2-5; D is unclear. Trimming shortened V by 2 bases and J by 0 bases, and 19 bases separated the two germline ends. CDR3 length equals 18 residues. Per the germline V gene, CDR1 is MNHEY and CDR2 is SVGEGT. Here the CDR3 DNA reads TGTGCCAGCAGTTACCAGGCGATGTTTTTCGGATACCAAGAGACCCAGTACTTC. This gives the protein CASSYQAMFFGYQETQYF.

The rearrangement joins TRBV15 to TRBJ2-3, with D possibly being TRBD2 (5 bases). Germline-derived CDR1 and CDR2 are LNHNV and YYDKDF (reference sequence). Between the trimmed V and J ends, which lost 1 base and 6 bases, there was a span of 26 bases. The CDR3 extends over 19 amino acids. The CDR3 spells CATSRVIPEANRIRDTQYF. The CDR3 coding sequence is TGTGCCACCAGCAGAGTAATCCCGGAGGCAAACCGTATACGGGATACGCAGTATTTT.

The chain is built from TRBV10-3 and TRBJ2-4, with a possible D match to TRBD1 (6 bases). V dropped 5 bases and J dropped 10 bases, with 9 bases sitting between them. Germline V gene lookup returns CDR1 ENHRY and CDR2 SYGVKD. CDR3 length equals 11 residues. The CDR3 region is CAISPGTIQYF. CDR3 in DNA: TGTGCCATCAGTCCCGGGACAATTCAGTACTTC.

The chain joins TRBV19 to TRBJ2-7; D possibly corresponds to TRBD2 (5 bases). The CDR3 has 17 residues. V lost 3 bases and J lost 6, with 24 bases in between. Germline V gene lookup returns CDR1 LNHDA and CDR2 SQIVND (reference sequence). The CDR3 DNA sequence: TGTGCCAGTAGTATTTTCTTAGCGCTGACTGCTCCCTCCGAGCAGTACTTC. Translation: CASSIFLALTAPSEQYF. Together with reference TRBV19 and TRBJ2-7, the CDR3 gives the full variable domain: DGGITQSPKYLFRKEGQNVTLSCEQNLNHDAMYWYRQDPGQGLRLIYYSQIVNDFQKGDIAEGYSVSREKKESFPLTVTSAQKNPTAFYLCASSIFLALTAPSEQYFGPGTRLTVT.

This clonotype was counted many times. The rearrangement uses TRBV20-1 and TRBJ2-2; possible D gene TRBD1, 6 bases. Germline V CDR1 and CDR2: DFQATT, SNEGSKA (reference sequence). This CDR3 region has 14 residues. The V end lost 5 bases, the J end lost 5 bases, and 15 bases lay between the germline ends. CDR3 in amino acids: CSAPQGFRTGELFF. CDR3 nucleotides: TGCAGTGCTCCGCAGGGGTTCAGGACCGGGGAGCTGTTTTTT.

The chain couples TRBV19 to TRBJ2-6; 7 positions agree with TRBD2. Unmatched junction bases numbered 6, after V lost 6 bases and J lost 4 bases. CDR1 and CDR2 from the germline V gene are LNHDA and SQIVND (reference sequence). The CDR3 runs 15 residues. The CDR3 protein is CASRAGSAGANVLTF. The CDR3 coding sequence is TGTGCCAGTAGAGCGGGGTCTGCCGGGGCCAACGTCCTGACTTTC. The full variable domain, completed using reference TRBV19 and TRBJ2-6, is DGGITQSPKYLFRKEGQNVTLSCEQNLNHDAMYWYRQDPGQGLRLIYYSQIVNDFQKGDIAEGYSVSREKKESFPLTVTSAQKNPTAFYLCASRAGSAGANVLTFGAGSRLTVL.

This clonotype was found a few times. The genes are TRBV10-3 and TRBJ2-5; D may be TRBD2 (5 bases). There are 15 residues in the CDR3. With 0 bases removed from V and 1 base from J, the gap between germline ends came to 9 bases. Germline lookup yields CDR1 ENHRY and CDR2 SYGVKD. CDR3 loop: CAISESAGLQETQYF. CDR3 coding DNA: TGTGCCATCAGTGAGTCGGCAGGACTCCAAGAGACCCAGTACTTC.

The chain couples TRBV28 to TRBJ2-2, with 9 bases lining up with TRBD1. CDR1 is MDHEN, CDR2 SYDVKM, per germline. The CDR3 totals 14 residues. Trimming removed 10 bases from V and 5 bases from J; junction bases left unmatched: 8. This chain's CDR3 is CAITGGPGTGELFF. The CDR3 DNA reads TGTGCCATAACAGGGGGCCCGGGGACCGGGGAGCTGTTTTTT.

Worth noting for this clonotype: A much larger clone sits a single nucleotide away, making a read error possible. This chain connects TRBV5-1 to TRBJ2-7; the D gene is possibly TRBD1 (5 bases). The CDR3 sequence is 13 residues long. V was shortened by 2 bases and J by 6 bases, with 12 bases between the two germline ends. Germline values: CDR1 SGHRS, CDR2 YFSETQ. CDR3 region: CASSLQDKVEQYF. The CDR3, as DNA: TGCGCCAGCAGCTTACAGGACAAGGTCGAGCAGTACTTC.

CDR3 nucleotides: TGTGCCAGCGTGGTAGCGGGGGGTATTGAGCAGTTCTTC. Its translation: CASVVAGGIEQFF. J is TRBJ2-1 and V is TRBV11-2; TRBD2 aligns across 10 bases. This CDR3 comprises 13 residues. Germline CDR1 reads SGHAT; CDR2 reads FQNNGV. J gave up 9 bases and V 8 bases, and 7 bases lay outside the gene matches.

This clonotype was detected only a few times. V gene TRBV15 combines with J gene TRBJ2-1; no definite D call. The germline V gene has CDR1 LNHNV and CDR2 YYDKDF (reference sequence). This CDR3 comprises 16 residues. Deletions cut 0 bases from V and 12 bases from J, with 21 bases between. The CDR3 sequence is CATSRDPRPDASVQFF. CDR3 in DNA: TGTGCCACCAGCAGAGATCCGAGGCCCGACGCGTCAGTGCAGTTCTTC.

The CDR3 DNA follows: TGCGCCAGCAGCCACCGACAGGGGGCGAGTACTGAAGCTTTCTTT. This gives the protein CASSHRQGASTEAFF. The chain recombines TRBV4-3 with TRBJ1-1; 10 bases line up with TRBD1. This CDR3 region has 15 residues. Trimming cost V 3 bases and J 5 bases; bases outside gene matches: 6. The V gene's germline CDR1 is LGHNA and CDR2 YSLEER.

This clonotype was seen more than once but under ten times. The V call is TRBV21-1, the J call TRBJ1-5; whether TRBD1, the table's D call, matches the DNA was not checked. TRBV21-1 is designated a pseudogene. The CDR3 totals 17 residues. The CDR3 region has the DNA TGTGCCAGCAGCAAAATTCTTATGGGGGGATTTGATCAGCCCCAGCATTTT. It yields the protein CASSKILMGGFDQPQHF.

This clonotype showed up many times. The rearrangement links TRBV28 to TRBJ1-5, with D possibly TRBD1 on 5 matching bases. The CDR3 is made up of 12 amino acids. Trimming left V 6 bases short and J 6 bases short, with 9 bases between. Germline values: CDR1 MDHEN, CDR2 SYDVKM. The CDR3 protein is CASRRGIQPQHF. DNA of the CDR3: TGTGCCAGCAGACGGGGGATTCAGCCCCAGCATTTT. The whole variable domain, filled in from reference TRBV28 and TRBJ1-5, reads DVKVTQSSRYLVKRTGEKVFLECVQDMDHENMFWYRQDPGLGLRLIYFSYDVKMKEKGDIPEGYSVSREKKERFSLILESASTNQTSMYLCASRRGIQPQHFGDGTRLSIL.